This T cell receptor beta chain was obtained from a study of blood T cell repertoires in COVID-19. Assay: immunoSEQ multiplex PCR; the TCRdb copy retains only in-frame clones and omits some. The repertoire has fewer than 500,000 clones, around 90% of them found once; the top ten carry under 2%. The CDR3 is 14 amino acids. Deletions cut 6 bases from V and 0 bases from J, with 9 bases between. Germline V CDR1 and CDR2: SNHLY, FYNNEI. The chain is built from TRBV2 and TRBJ1-5, with D uncertain. Sequenced material: PBMCs or T cells enriched from blood (not recorded which). This TCR derives from a woman aged 18-29 years with acute COVID-19. The CDR3 loop is CASSPTVSNQPQHF. CDR3 coding DNA: TGTGCCAGCAGCCCCACGGTTAGCAATCAGCCCCAGCATTTT.